A selection of T cell receptor beta chains follows, all from one sample in a study of T cells in Graves' hyperthyroidism and ophthalmopathy. In TCRdb, the multiplex PCR reads were re-called with MiXCR into one record per CDR3 protein. The sample includes about 350,000 distinct CDR3 sequences, 15% to 20% seen only once; the top ten take about a sixth. The source material was blood. Source of these receptors: a middle-aged woman with Graves' ophthalmopathy. CDR3s include the opening cysteine and the closing phenylalanine or tryptophan. D genes are given only for firm matches. Not all rows give a size; the values are once, few, many and, for expanded clones, a class.

j_gene | abundance | d_gene | v_gene | CDR3aa | CDR3nt
TRBJ2-7 | many | - | TRBV7-9 | CASSTGAFYEQYF | TGTGCCAGCAGCACCGGGGCCTTCTACGAGCAGTACTTC
TRBJ2-2 | many | TRBD2 | TRBV28 | CASSQTSGSRTGELFF | TGTGCCAGCAGCCAGACTAGCGGGAGTCGAACCGGGGAGCTGTTTTTT
TRBJ2-5 | many | TRBD2 | TRBV4-1 | CASSQDSGTSGGQETQYF | TGCGCCAGCAGCCAAGATTCGGGGACTAGCGGAGGCCAAGAGACCCAGTACTTC
TRBJ2-5 | - | - | TRBV10-3 | CAISPAGETQYF | TGTGCCATCAGCCCGGCGGGGGAGACCCAGTACTTC
TRBJ1-6 | - | TRBD1 | TRBV2 | CASSETSGGLSNSPLHF | TGTGCCAGCAGCGAAACTTCAGGGGGGTTGAGTAATTCACCCCTCCACTTT
TRBJ2-7 | many | TRBD2 | TRBV13 | CASSLGGLAGPYEQYF | TGTGCCAGCAGCTTAGGAGGCCTAGCGGGGCCCTACGAGCAGTACTTC
TRBJ2-7 | many | TRBD2 | TRBV6-2/TRBV6-3 | CASSYMGLAGDRPEPYEQYF | TGTGCCAGCAGTTACATGGGACTAGCGGGAGATCGACCAGAACCCTACGAGCAGTACTTC
TRBJ2-5 | few | - | TRBV12-3/TRBV12-4 | CASRPRASETQYF | TGTGCCAGCAGACCCCGAGCATCCGAGACCCAGTACTTC
TRBJ2-2 | few | - | TRBV6-5 | CASSYAGAGGELFF | TGTGCCAGCAGTTACGCCGGGGCCGGCGGGGAGCTGTTTTTT
TRBJ1-3 | many | - | TRBV10-2 | CASRREEAGNTIYF | TGCGCCAGTAGACGGGAGGAAGCCGGAAACACCATATATTTT
TRBJ1-2 | many | - | TRBV5-5 | CASSSSRGFGHGYTF | TGTGCCAGCAGCTCCTCCCGGGGGTTTGGACATGGCTACACCTTC
TRBJ2-7 | many | - | TRBV28 | CASSKTGSVAYEQYF | TGTGCCAGCAGTAAAACAGGGTCGGTTGCCTACGAGCAGTACTTC
TRBJ2-7 | many | - | TRBV28 | CASSPPLYEQYF | TGTGCCAGCAGCCCTCCCCTCTACGAGCAGTACTTC
TRBJ2-2 | many | - | TRBV6-5 | CASKSLNTGELFF | TGTGCCAGCAAAAGTCTTAACACCGGGGAGCTGTTTTTT
TRBJ1-1 | many | TRBD1 | TRBV6-5 | CASSYGTGAVIFF | TGTGCCAGCAGTTACGGTACAGGGGCTGTGATTTTCTTT
TRBJ1-1 | many | - | TRBV6-5 | CASSYSGTQNPEAFF | TGTGCCAGCAGTTACTCCGGGACACAAAACCCCGAAGCTTTCTTT
TRBJ1-5 | many | TRBD1 | TRBV28 | CASSDRARQPQHF | TGTGCCAGCTCGGACAGGGCCCGCCAGCCCCAGCATTTT
TRBJ2-6 | few | - | TRBV3-1 | CASSPRDGLSGANVLTF | TGTGCCAGCAGCCCAAGGGACGGATTGTCTGGGGCCAACGTCCTGACTTTC
TRBJ1-2 | many | - | TRBV30 | CAWSEGVGYTF | TGTGCCTGGAGTGAAGGGGTTGGCTACACCTTC
TRBJ1-1 | - | TRBD1 | TRBV6-1 | CASSGRGDRTTEAFF | TGTGCCAGCAGTGGAAGGGGGGACAGAACCACTGAAGCTTTCTTT
TRBJ2-7 | many | - | TRBV12-3/TRBV12-4 | CATKDDSNYEQYF | TGTGCCACCAAGGATGACAGTAACTACGAGCAGTACTTC
TRBJ2-5 | many | TRBD2 | TRBV9 | CASSVAGWGGGTEETQYF | TGTGCCAGCAGCGTAGCGGGTTGGGGCGGGGGAACCGAAGAGACCCAGTACTTC
TRBJ1-5 | many | - | TRBV15 | CATSRPPKGRGIDSNQPQHF | TGTGCCACCAGCAGACCCCCCAAGGGCAGGGGAATCGATAGCAATCAGCCCCAGCATTTT
TRBJ1-1 | many | - | TRBV7-2 | CASSLQGRGFTEAFF | TGTGCCAGCAGCTTACAGGGTAGAGGTTTCACTGAAGCTTTCTTT
TRBJ2-7 | many | TRBD2 | TRBV15 | CATRRGTGNYEQYF | TGTGCCACCAGGCGGGGGACGGGGAACTACGAGCAGTACTTC
TRBJ1-5 | many | TRBD1 | TRBV6-5 | CASITPGTGYQPQHF | TGTGCCAGCATCACACCCGGGACAGGATATCAGCCCCAGCATTTT
TRBJ2-2 | many | - | TRBV28 | CASTIPRFATGELFF | TGTGCCAGCACCATCCCGAGGTTTGCCACCGGGGAGCTGTTTTTT
TRBJ1-1 | many | TRBD1 | TRBV7-2 | CASSLAPGGKPEAFF | TGTGCCAGCAGCTTAGCCCCAGGGGGAAAACCTGAAGCTTTCTTT
TRBJ2-2 | - | - | TRBV7-3 | CASSPRRGLNTGELFF | TGTGCCAGCAGCCCCCGTCGGGGGCTGAACACCGGGGAGCTGTTTTTT
TRBJ1-2 | many | - | TRBV20-1 | CSARGVDGYTF | TGCAGTGCTAGAGGGGTGGATGGCTACACCTTC
TRBJ2-5 | - | - | TRBV6-1 | CASRGWETQYF | TGTGCCAGCAGGGGTTGGGAGACCCAGTACTTC
TRBJ1-1 | many | - | TRBV15 | CATSISGTPPEAFF | TGTGCCACCAGCATCTCCGGGACACCTCCTGAAGCTTTCTTT
TRBJ1-2 | many | - | TRBV5-1 | CASSFDQGDYGYTF | TGCGCCAGCAGCTTCGACCAAGGGGACTATGGCTACACCTTC
TRBJ1-1 | few | - | TRBV28 | CASSTENTEAFF | TGTGCCAGCAGTACCGAGAACACTGAAGCTTTCTTT
TRBJ2-7 | many | - | TRBV11-2 | CASSLDVVSYEQYF | TGTGCCAGCAGCTTAGATGTGGTCTCCTACGAGCAGTACTTC
TRBJ2-2 | many | - | TRBV29-1 | CSLGPSAHSNTGELFF | TGCAGCCTAGGCCCTAGCGCCCACTCGAACACCGGGGAGCTGTTTTTT
TRBJ1-2 | many | - | TRBV30 | CAWSLGYGYTF | TGTGCCTGGAGTTTGGGCTATGGCTACACCTTC
TRBJ1-3 | many | TRBD1 | TRBV6-2/TRBV6-3 | CASSSTFRDRGRRGNTIYF | TGTGCCAGCAGTTCCACTTTCCGGGACAGGGGACGCAGAGGAAACACCATATATTTT
TRBJ2-2 | - | - | TRBV6-5 | CASSYGHATGELFF | TGTGCCAGCAGTTACGGGCATGCCACCGGGGAGCTGTTTTTT
TRBJ1-2 | many | - | TRBV12-3/TRBV12-4 | CAVHSRGNYGYTF | TGTGCCGTCCACAGCCGCGGAAACTATGGCTACACCTTC
TRBJ2-7 | many | - | TRBV12-3/TRBV12-4 | CASSLAGTPYEQYF | TGTGCCAGCAGTTTAGCCGGGACCCCCTACGAGCAGTACTTC
TRBJ1-2 | many | TRBD1 | TRBV5-1 | CASSEKGGAYGYTF | TGCGCCAGCAGCGAAAAAGGGGGCGCGTATGGCTACACCTTC
TRBJ1-5 | many | - | TRBV20-1 | CSATRTDFSNQPQHF | TGCAGTGCCACCCGGACAGACTTTAGCAATCAGCCCCAGCATTTT
TRBJ2-7 | - | TRBD1 | TRBV6-1 | CASRRTGTGGTYEQYF | TGTGCCAGCAGGCGTACCGGGACAGGTGGGACCTACGAGCAGTACTTC
TRBJ1-5 | - | TRBD1 | TRBV20-1 | CSASRRGQLDQPQHF | TGCAGTGCTAGTCGCAGGGGGCAGTTAGATCAGCCCCAGCATTTT
TRBJ2-5 | - | - | TRBV10-3 | CAISEALADQETQYF | TGTGCCATCAGTGAGGCCCTAGCAGACCAAGAGACCCAGTACTTC
TRBJ2-3 | - | TRBD1 | TRBV30 | CAWSLPGQGGDTQYF | TGTGCCTGGAGCTTACCGGGACAGGGGGGCGATACGCAGTATTTT
TRBJ1-2 | - | TRBD1 | TRBV15 | CDTSRADRTGEGYTF | TGTGACACCAGCAGAGCAGACCGGACAGGGGAAGGCTACACCTTC
TRBJ2-5 | - | - | TRBV27 | CASSEVGRGYF | TGTGCCAGCAGTGAAGTGGGGCGCGGATACTTC
TRBJ1-2 | many | - | TRBV7-3 | CASILGECYEANYGYTF | TGTGCCAGCATCCTTGGGGAATGTTACGAAGCTAACTATGGCTACACCTTC
TRBJ1-3 | many | - | TRBV18 | CASSPQRVVGNTIYF | TGTGCCAGCTCACCACAGCGGGTGGTCGGAAACACCATATATTTT
TRBJ2-7 | many | - | TRBV28 | CASSFRGYGYDEQYF | TGTGCCAGCAGTTTTAGGGGGTATGGGTACGACGAGCAGTACTTC
TRBJ2-2 | many | TRBD2 | TRBV12-3/TRBV12-4 | CASSPTSGKNTGELFF | TGTGCCAGCAGTCCGACTAGCGGAAAGAACACCGGGGAGCTGTTTTTT
TRBJ1-5 | many | - | TRBV6-2/TRBV6-3 | CASTAREGQPQHF | TGTGCCAGCACGGCCAGGGAGGGTCAGCCCCAGCATTTT
TRBJ1-1 | - | - | TRBV6-1 | CASSPGEDNTEAFF | TGTGCCAGCAGTCCCGGGGAGGACAACACTGAAGCTTTCTTT
TRBJ2-4 | few | - | TRBV5-1 | CASSLSRQGGMAKNIQYF | TGCGCCAGCAGCTTATCCCGGCAGGGGGGAATGGCCAAAAACATTCAGTACTTC
TRBJ2-7 | many | - | TRBV28 | CASSLRTVGNYEQYF | TGTGCCAGCAGTTTAAGAACAGTCGGCAACTACGAGCAGTACTTC